This entry lists 14 T cell receptor beta chains sequenced from one sample in a study of human T cells and chemical hapten exposure. A single record per CDR3 protein comes from TCRdb applying MiXCR to the RACE reads. The sample has 82,000 or so distinct CDR3 sequences, over 10% seen once. Indicated time point: patch test 3, about 24 weeks after DPC sensitization. Specified treatment: therapeutic diphenylcyclopropenone sensitization with weekly scalp DPC. The material was whole blood, obtained in connection with sensitization to the hapten diphenylcyclopropenone (DPC). The source of these receptors is a woman aged 45-65 years with alopecia areata. Some clones in this sample may be carry-over from other donors' samples.

This clonotype has a handful of counts. This chain uses TRBV12-3 or TRBV12-4 with TRBJ2-2, with 11 nucleotides matching TRBD2. The CDR3 consists of 16 residues. Trimming at V came to 5 bases and at J to 6 bases, leaving 8 bases not matched to a gene. This CDR3 is CASSTTSGSVPGELFF. The CDR3 coding sequence is TGTGCCAGCAGTACAACTAGCGGGAGTGTCCCCGGGGAGCTGTTTTTT.

The genes are TRBV29-1 and TRBJ2-1; 10 bases are shared with TRBD2. CDR1 and CDR2 from the germline V gene are SQVTM and ANQGSEA. J gave up 7 bases and V 4 bases, and 4 bases lay outside the gene matches. CDR3 length: 13 residues. The CDR3 here is CSVVPSGRNEQFF. CDR3 DNA sequence: TGCAGCGTTGTACCTAGCGGGAGAAATGAGCAGTTCTTC.

The rearrangement links TRBV20-1 to TRBJ2-2; 11 bases agree with TRBD1. Germline V gene lookup returns CDR1 DFQATT and CDR2 SNEGSKA (reference sequence). CDR3 length: 14 residues. The trim removed 6 bases at V and 6 bases at J, leaving 6 bases unmatched. In nucleotides, the CDR3 is TGCAGTGCCCCAGGACAGGGGGCGGCCGGGGAGCTGTTTTTT. This gives the protein CSAPGQGAAGELFF.

There are a few counts of this clonotype. This chain links TRBV6-6 with TRBJ2-7; D is undetermined. V was shortened by 4 bases and J by 12 bases, with 13 bases between the two germline ends. The germline V gene encodes CDR1 MNHNY and CDR2 SVGAGI (reference sequence). The CDR3 spans 11 residues. In DNA, the CDR3 is TGTGCCAGCAGTTTCAACATCGTCTGGTACTTC. This codes for CASSFNIVWYF.

This clonotype showed up many times. The chain joins TRBV21-1 to TRBJ2-1; TRBD2 was called by the table and not checked on the DNA. TRBV21-1 is a recognized pseudogene. The length of the CDR3 is 18 residues. In nucleotides, the CDR3 is TGTGCCAGCAGCAAAGCGCAAGTATCGGTAGCGGGGTACAATGAGCAGTTCTTC. Translating gives CASSKAQVSVAGYNEQFF.

As concerns this clonotype: The germline gene is not matched at one end of the junction; a read error may be the cause. This sequence joins TRBV10-3 and TRBJ2-1; 10 bases agree with TRBD1. This CDR3 region has 15 residues. Germline V gene lookup returns CDR1 ENHRY and CDR2 SYGVKD. The DNA for the CDR3 is TGTGCCATCCGTGACAGGGGGCGAAATCGGGATGAGCAGTTCTTC. It is translated as CAIRDRGRNRDEQFF.

This rearrangement joins TRBV3-1 to TRBJ1-4; a weak D match, TRBD1 (5 bases). Germline CDR1 and CDR2: LGHDT and YNNKEL (reference sequence). Trimming removed 4 bases at V and 8 bases at J, with 17 bases between. The CDR3 runs 15 residues. In nucleotides, the CDR3 is TGTGCCAGCAGCCTAAGACGGGGGATGGAGGAAAAACTGTTTTTT. Protein sequence: CASSLRRGMEEKLFF.

This clonotype has a handful of counts. The chain recombines TRBV5-4 with TRBJ2-7, with 13 bases lining up with TRBD2. V shed 3 bases, J shed 2 bases, and the junction held 5 bases outside the gene matches. CDR3 length equals 16 residues. CDR1 and CDR2 from the germline V gene are SGHNT and YYREEE (reference sequence). In nucleotides, the CDR3 is TGTGCCAGCAGCTCGCCTACTAGCGGGAGGGCCTACGAGCAGTACTTC. Translation gives CASSSPTSGRAYEQYF.

This clonotype was detected ten times or more. The chain combines TRBV6-1 with TRBJ1-1; D is unclear. CDR3 size: 12 residues. Germline values: CDR1 MNHNS, CDR2 SASEGT. Trimming pared 8 bases from V and 1 base from J, leaving 8 bases between. The CDR3 DNA follows: TGTGCCAGCGGACGGAAGAACACTGAAGCTTTCTTT. Its translation: CASGRKNTEAFF.

This clonotype was counted between two and nine times. The chain uses TRBV20-1 and TRBJ2-7, with a possible D match to TRBD1 (6 bases). In germline, CDR1 is DFQATT, CDR2 SNEGSKA (reference sequence). The V end lost 2 bases, the J end lost 4 bases, and 9 bases lay between the germline ends. The CDR3 consists of 12 residues. The CDR3: CSARPGQYEQYF. DNA for the CDR3: TGCAGTGCTAGACCGGGACAATACGAGCAGTACTTC.

This clonotype was recorded at least ten times. The chain couples TRBV7-6 to TRBJ1-1; D unresolved. The CDR3 consists of 15 residues. Germline CDR1 is SGHVS and CDR2 is FNYEAQ. V lost 5 bases and J 1 base, leaving 14 bases between the germline ends. The CDR3 here is CASSAALYGNTEAFF. CDR3 in DNA: TGTGCCAGCAGCGCTGCATTGTACGGGAACACTGAAGCTTTCTTT.

This clonotype was counted between two and nine times. V gene TRBV5-1 combines with J gene TRBJ1-2; D is unclear. The CDR3 spans 13 residues. The germline V and J ends were trimmed by 4 bases and 4 bases, with 11 bases remaining between them. Per the germline V gene, CDR1 is SGHRS and CDR2 is YFSETQ. CDR3 protein: CASSPPAAYGYTF. CDR3 bases: TGCGCCAGCAGCCCACCCGCAGCCTATGGCTACACCTTC.

The table lists this clonotype with a few counts. J is TRBJ2-1 and V is TRBV7-8; 8 bases line up with TRBD1. J was trimmed by 7 bases and V by 5 bases; bases with no gene match: 7. Germline CDR1 is SGHVS and CDR2 is FQNEAQ. The CDR3 is 14 residues long. The CDR3: CASSAQTGGNEQFF. The CDR3 coding sequence is TGTGCCAGCAGCGCCCAAACAGGGGGAAATGAGCAGTTCTTC. The complete variable domain, with remaining parts taken from reference TRBV7-8 and TRBJ2-1, reads GAGVSQSPRYKVAKRGQDVALRCDPISGHVSLFWYQQALGQGPEFLTYFQNEAQLDKSGLPSDRFFAERPEGSVSTLKIQRTQQEDSAVYLCASSAQTGGNEQFFGPGTRLTVL.

V is TRBV3-1 and J is TRBJ2-6, with D perhaps matching TRBD1 (6 bases). Germline CDR1 is LGHDT and CDR2 is YNNKEL (reference sequence). The CDR3 is made up of 16 amino acids. Trimming stripped 0 bases from V and 2 bases from J, with 8 bases between. CDR3 region: CASSQERGTGANVLTF. As DNA, the CDR3 is TGTGCCAGCAGCCAAGAGAGGGGGACTGGGGCCAACGTCCTGACTTTC.